One sample yielded the 10 T cell receptor beta chains listed below, sequenced in a study of shared clonotypes between healthy human individuals. Clones were sequenced by immunoSEQ multiplex PCR, and TCRdb holds only the in-frame ones, with some missing. The sample has approximately 1,000,000 clones; approximately 80% are singletons. The sequenced sample consisted of memory CD4+ T cells from PBMCs. Indicated subset: CD45RA-negative fraction. The receptors originated from a man in his late teens or twenties in good health. Some clones in this sample may be carry-over from other donors' samples.

As for this clone: The sample holds other DNA sequences that translate to the same CDR3. The gene calls are TRBV5-1 and TRBJ2-3; TRBD2 matches at 14 bases. Germline CDR1 is SGHRS and CDR2 is YFSETQ. This CDR3 has 16 amino acids. Trimming cost V 4 bases and J 1 base; bases outside gene matches: 2. CDR3 region: CASSPGLAGGTDTQYF. CDR3 nucleotides: TGCGCCAGCAGCCCGGGACTAGCGGGGGGCACAGATACGCAGTATTTT.

The chain couples TRBV18 to TRBJ1-5; D possibly corresponds to TRBD1 (6 bases). The V and J ends lost 3 bases and 1 base respectively, with 10 bases between them. The germline V gene encodes CDR1 KGHSH and CDR2 LQKENI. The CDR3 spans 15 residues. The CDR3 DNA reads TGTGCCAGCTCACCGACAGGTAACAGCAATCAGCCCCAGCATTTT. It yields the protein CASSPTGNSNQPQHF.

This clone has only one observation. The V and J genes are TRBV28 and TRBJ1-6; 9 bases are a match to TRBD1. This CDR3 has 14 amino acids. V lost 8 bases to trimming and J lost 13 bases; unmatched junction nucleotides: 12. The V gene's germline CDR1 is MDHEN and CDR2 SYDVKM. The CDR3 sequence: CASYSWGQGPPLHF. The DNA of the CDR3 is TGTGCCAGCTATTCGTGGGGACAGGGACCCCCCCTCCACTTT.

CDR3: CAWSYWTSGMVTGELFF. In nucleotides, the CDR3 is TGTGCCTGGAGTTATTGGACTAGCGGGATGGTCACCGGGGAGCTGTTTTTT. This rearrangement joins TRBV30 to TRBJ2-2, with 12 bases identical to TRBD2. Trimming took 2 bases from V and 4 from J; bases not matched to a gene: 8. The CDR3 has 17 amino acids. The germline V gene has CDR1 GTSNPN and CDR2 SVGIG (reference sequence).

This chain joins TRBV18 and TRBJ2-1; D is undetermined. The CDR3 covers 13 residues. Germline CDR1 is KGHSH and CDR2 is LQKENI. V was pared by 6 bases and J by 8 bases, with 14 bases between. CDR3 sequence reads: CASSRMGLDEQFF. CDR3 DNA sequence: TGTGCCAGCTCCCGGATGGGTCTCGATGAGCAGTTCTTC.

V and J are TRBV7-6 and TRBJ2-5; D is unresolved. CDR3 length: 10 residues. Germline-derived CDR1 and CDR2 are SGHVS and FNYEAQ. V shed 8 bases and J shed 5 bases, with 6 bases lying between them. As DNA, the CDR3 is TGTGCCAGCGGGGTTGAGACCCAGTACTTC. It is translated as CASGVETQYF.

The chain joins TRBV7-2 to TRBJ1-1; the D gene is possibly TRBD1 (5 bases). Germline V gene sequence: CDR1 SGHTA, CDR2 FQGNSA. CDR3 length: 14 amino acids. The germline V and J ends were trimmed by 6 bases and 4 bases, with 15 bases remaining between them. CDR3 DNA sequence: TGTGCCAGCAGACAGGACTGGGGGTCCACTGAAGCTTTCTTT. This sequence encodes CASRQDWGSTEAFF.

In regard to this clone: Other DNA sequences of this sample code for an identical CDR3. The chain has TRBV7-2 and TRBJ2-7, with unresolved D. CDR1 SGHTA and CDR2 FQGNSA come from the germline V gene. V lost 1 base and J 2 bases, leaving 3 bases between the germline ends. This CDR3 is built from 12 residues. CDR3 nucleotides: TGTGCCAGCAGCTTAGGAGCCTACGAGCAGTACTTC. Amino acid sequence: CASSLGAYEQYF.

This chain connects TRBV7-3 to TRBJ2-3, with D possibly matching TRBD2 (6 bases). Germline CDR1 reads SGHTA; CDR2 reads FQGTGA. Between the trimmed V and J ends, which lost 4 bases and 3 bases, there was a span of 17 bases. This CDR3 contains 16 residues. The CDR3 region is CASSSGLGGFTDTQYF. The CDR3 region has the DNA TGTGCCAGCAGCTCGGGACTTGGGGGTTTTACAGATACGCAGTATTTT.

The rearrangement uses TRBV18 and TRBJ2-3; D is perhaps TRBD1 (6 bases). The CDR3 has 15 residues. Per the germline V gene, CDR1 is KGHSH and CDR2 is LQKENI. Trimming removed 11 bases at V and 2 bases at J, with 20 bases between. This CDR3 reads CACKASGQLTDTQYF. DNA for the CDR3: TGTGCCTGTAAAGCCTCCGGACAGCTCACAGATACGCAGTATTTT.